The clone carrying this TCR beta chain was detected only a few times. Its antigen is not identified. The data are from a study of T cell repertoires in cytomegalovirus infection. Looking at the study overall: As its CMV epitopes, the study selected recently identified HLA-C-restricted and well-studied HLA-B-restricted targets. Study findings and constraints: Pooled public TCR beta family frequency picked out CMV carriers with the relevant HLA.

One entry per CDR3 protein results from TCRdb running MiXCR on the reads. The data show approximately 770,000 distinct CDR3 sequences, 25% to 30% seen once. The CDR3 is 16 residues long. V lost 7 bases and J lost 0, with 18 bases in between. Germline CDR1 and CDR2: MNHEY and SMNVEV (reference sequence). The sample consisted of cultured CD8+ T cells from PBMCs, taken from culture after CMV antigen stimulation. This receptor was obtained from a human donor in good health (CMV status not recorded). Some clones in this sample may be carry-over from other donors' samples. The gene calls are TRBV27 and TRBJ1-2; D call uncertain. The CDR3 sequence is CASTWKGLGTNYGYTF. In DNA, the CDR3 is TGTGCCAGCACCTGGAAAGGGCTTGGGACTAACTATGGCTACACCTTC.